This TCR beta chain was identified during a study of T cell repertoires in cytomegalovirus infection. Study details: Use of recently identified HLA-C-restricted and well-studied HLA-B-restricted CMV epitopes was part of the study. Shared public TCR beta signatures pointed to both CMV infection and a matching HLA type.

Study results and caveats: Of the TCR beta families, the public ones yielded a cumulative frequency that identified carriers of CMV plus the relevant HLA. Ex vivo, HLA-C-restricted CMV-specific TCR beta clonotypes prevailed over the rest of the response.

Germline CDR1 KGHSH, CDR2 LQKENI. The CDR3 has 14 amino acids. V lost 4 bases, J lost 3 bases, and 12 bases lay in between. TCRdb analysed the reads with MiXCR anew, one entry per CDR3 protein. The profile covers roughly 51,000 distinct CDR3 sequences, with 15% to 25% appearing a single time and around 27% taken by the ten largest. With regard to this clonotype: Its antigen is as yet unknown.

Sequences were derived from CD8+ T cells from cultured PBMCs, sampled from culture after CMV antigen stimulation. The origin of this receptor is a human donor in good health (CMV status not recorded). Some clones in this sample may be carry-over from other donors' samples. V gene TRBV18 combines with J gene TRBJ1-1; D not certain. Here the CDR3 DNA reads TGTGCCAGCTCACGGGGAGGGTTGGACACTGAAGCTTTCTTT. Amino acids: CASSRGGLDTEAFF.